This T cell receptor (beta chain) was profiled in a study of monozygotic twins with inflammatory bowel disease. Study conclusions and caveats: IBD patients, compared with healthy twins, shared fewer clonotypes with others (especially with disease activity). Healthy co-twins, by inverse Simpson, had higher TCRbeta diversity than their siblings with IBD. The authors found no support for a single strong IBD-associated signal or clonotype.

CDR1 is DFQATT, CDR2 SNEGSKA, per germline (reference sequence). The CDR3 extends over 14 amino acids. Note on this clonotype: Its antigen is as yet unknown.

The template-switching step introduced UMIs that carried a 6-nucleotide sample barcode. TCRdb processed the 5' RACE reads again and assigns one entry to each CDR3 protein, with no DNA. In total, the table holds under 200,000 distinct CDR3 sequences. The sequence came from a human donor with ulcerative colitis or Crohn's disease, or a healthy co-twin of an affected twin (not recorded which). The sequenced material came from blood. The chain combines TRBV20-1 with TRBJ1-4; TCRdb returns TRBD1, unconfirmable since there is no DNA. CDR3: CSARLARGKMELFF.